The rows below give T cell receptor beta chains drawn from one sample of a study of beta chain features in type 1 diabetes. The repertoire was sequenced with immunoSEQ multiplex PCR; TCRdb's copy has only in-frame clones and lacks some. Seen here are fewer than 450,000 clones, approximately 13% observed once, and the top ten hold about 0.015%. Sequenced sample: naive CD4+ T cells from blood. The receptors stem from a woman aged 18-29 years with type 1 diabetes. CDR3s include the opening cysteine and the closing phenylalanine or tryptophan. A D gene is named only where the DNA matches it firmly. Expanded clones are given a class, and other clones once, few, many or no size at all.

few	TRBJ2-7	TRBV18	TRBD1	CASSRPGQPSYEQYF	TGTGCCAGCTCACGCCCGGGACAGCCCTCCTACGAGCAGTACTTC
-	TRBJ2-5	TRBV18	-	CASSTGLLVGTQTQYF	TGTGCCAGCTCAACCGGACTCTTGGTCGGAACGCAGACCCAGTACTTC
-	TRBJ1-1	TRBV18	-	CASSPRPGANTEAFF	TGTGCCAGCTCACCGAGGCCAGGGGCCAACACTGAAGCTTTCTTT
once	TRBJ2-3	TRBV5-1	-	CASNWRAVRTDTQYF	TGCGCCAGCAACTGGAGGGCTGTGCGCACAGATACGCAGTATTTT
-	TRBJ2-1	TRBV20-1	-	CSAPSDEQFF	TGCAGTGCTCCATCGGATGAGCAGTTCTTC
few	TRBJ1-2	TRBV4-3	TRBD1	CASSTRDRSNYGYTF	TGCGCCAGCAGCACCCGGGACAGGTCAAACTATGGCTACACCTTC
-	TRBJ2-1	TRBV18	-	CASSGLPPPISGEQFF	TGTGCCAGCTCCGGACTGCCTCCCCCTATATCCGGAGAGCAGTTCTTC
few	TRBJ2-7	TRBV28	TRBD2	CASRRGLAGGAYEQYF	TGTGCCAGCAGACGGGGACTAGCGGGAGGAGCATACGAGCAGTACTTC
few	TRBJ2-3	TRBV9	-	CASSVAPMGEGTDTQYF	TGTGCCAGCAGCGTAGCGCCTATGGGGGAGGGCACAGATACGCAGTATTTT
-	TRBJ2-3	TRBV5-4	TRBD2	CASSLILAGLSTDTQYF	TGTGCCAGCAGCTTGATTCTAGCGGGACTCAGCACAGATACGCAGTATTTT
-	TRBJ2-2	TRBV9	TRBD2	CASSVGGYTGELFF	TGTGCCAGCAGCGTCGGGGGGTACACCGGGGAGCTGTTTTTT
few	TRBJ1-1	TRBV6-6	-	CASTLTGPNTEAFF	TGTGCCAGCACCCTAACAGGGCCAAACACTGAAGCTTTCTTT
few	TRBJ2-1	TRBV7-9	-	CASSLAVDPGGDEQFF	TGTGCCAGCAGCTTAGCGGTCGACCCCGGCGGCGATGAGCAGTTCTTC
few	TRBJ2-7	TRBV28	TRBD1	CATTPGQGYEQYF	TGTGCCACCACCCCGGGACAGGGCTACGAGCAGTACTTC
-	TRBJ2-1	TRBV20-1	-	CSASKAGEQFF	TGCAGTGCTAGCAAGGCAGGCGAGCAGTTCTTC
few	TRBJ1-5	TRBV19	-	CASSMPDYQPQHF	TGTGCCAGTAGTATGCCCGACTATCAGCCCCAGCATTTT
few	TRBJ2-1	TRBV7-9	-	CASSQLALSSYNEQFF	TGTGCCAGCAGTCAGTTAGCGCTGAGCTCCTACAATGAGCAGTTCTTC
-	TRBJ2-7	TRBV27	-	CASSLLAIPYEQYF	TGTGCCAGCAGTTTATTGGCCATCCCCTACGAGCAGTACTTC
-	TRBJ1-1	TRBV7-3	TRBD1	CASSAQQGSTEAFF	TGTGCCAGCAGCGCCCAACAGGGGAGCACTGAAGCTTTCTTT
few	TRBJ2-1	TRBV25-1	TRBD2	CASSEMGTSGSDEQFF	TGTGCCAGCAGTGAAATGGGGACTAGCGGGAGCGATGAGCAGTTCTTC
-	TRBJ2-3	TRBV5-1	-	CASSPGLGWTDTQYF	TGCGCCAGCAGCCCGGGACTGGGATGGACAGATACGCAGTATTTT
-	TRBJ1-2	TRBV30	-	CAWSAGLGYGYTF	TGTGCCTGGAGTGCAGGGCTTGGCTATGGCTACACCTTC
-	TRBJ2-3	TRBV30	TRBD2	CACGLAGATDTQYF	TGTGCCTGCGGACTAGCGGGAGCGACAGATACGCAGTATTTT
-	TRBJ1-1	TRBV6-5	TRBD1	CASSYSRQGWSTEAFF	TGTGCCAGCAGTTACTCGCGACAGGGATGGAGCACTGAAGCTTTCTTT
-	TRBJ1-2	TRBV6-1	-	CASSDQGYGYTF	TGTGCCAGCAGTGACCAGGGATATGGCTACACCTTC
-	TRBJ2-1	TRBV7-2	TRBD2	CASSTASGRGWNEQFF	TGTGCCAGCAGCACCGCAAGCGGGAGGGGGTGGAATGAGCAGTTCTTC
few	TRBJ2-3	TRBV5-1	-	CASSPTSSSTDTQYF	TGCGCCAGCAGCCCGACTAGTTCGTCCACAGATACGCAGTATTTT
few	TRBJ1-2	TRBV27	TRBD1	CASSPLTGDGSYGYTF	TGTGCCAGCAGTCCACTCACAGGGGATGGATCATATGGCTACACCTTC
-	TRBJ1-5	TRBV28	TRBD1	CASRGQGNQPQHF	TGTGCCAGCAGGGGACAGGGCAATCAGCCCCAGCATTTT
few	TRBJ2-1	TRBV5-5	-	CASSFLGGPLHNEQFF	TGTGCCAGCAGTTTCTTAGGTGGGCCTCTACACAATGAGCAGTTCTTC
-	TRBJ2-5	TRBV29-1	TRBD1	CSGRDRGPQETQYF	TGCAGCGGCCGGGACAGGGGCCCACAAGAGACCCAGTACTTC